A single sample is the source of the 18 T cell receptor beta chains below, sequenced in a study of beta chain features in type 1 diabetes (dated by TCRdb to between 2017 and 2018). The library was built by means of the immunoSEQ multiplex PCR assay. The High Capacity cDNA Reverse Transcription Kit was used to reverse transcribe all of the isolated RNA, meaning that expressed TCRB transcripts were what got sequenced. TCRdb took this table from immuneACCESS and kept in-frame rearrangements with V and J called. Such tables lack part of the clones; where checked against another copy, unresolved V genes explain under half of the gap, and the rest is unexplained. The sample table lists about 150,000 clones, roughly 10% of them with a count of one. The ten largest clonotypes hold 0.7% of the sample. These receptors lack a known antigen. The study at large found these results: Type 1 diabetes patients showed a moderate but significant shortening of TCRB CDR3 length in all four CD4+ subsets.

The specimen was central memory CD4+ T cells from blood. These receptors all come from a woman aged 25-40 years with type 1 diabetes.

The chain links TRBV2 to TRBJ1-2, with a tentative D call TRBD1 (6 bases). Germline CDR1 is SNHLY and CDR2 is FYNNEI. Trimming removed 5 bases from V and 8 bases from J, with 12 bases in between. The CDR3 is 12 residues long. CDR3 residues: CASSLWGRGYTF. CDR3 sequence (DNA): TGTGCCAGCAGTCTGTGGGGGCGAGGCTACACCTTC.

This sequence joins TRBV9 and TRBJ2-1, with 9 nucleotides matching TRBD1. The junction had 6 bases not matched to a gene; V was cut back by 3 bases and J by 8 bases. This CDR3 has 14 residues. The germline gives CDR1 SGDLS, CDR2 YYNGEE. The CDR3 DNA sequence: TGTGCCAGCAGCGGGGACAGGGTGGGATATGAGCAGTTCTTC. Translating gives CASSGDRVGYEQFF. Drawing the rest from reference TRBV9 and TRBJ2-1, the complete variable domain is DSGVTQTPKHLITATGQRVTLRCSPRSGDLSVYWYQQSLDQGLQFLIQYYNGEERAKGNILERFSAQQFPDLHSELNLSSLELGDSALYFCASSGDRVGYEQFFGPGTRLTVL.

This chain connects TRBV29-1 to TRBJ2-2; 7 positions match TRBD1. CDR1 and CDR2 (germline): SQVTM, ANQGSEA. The CDR3 is made up of 15 amino acids. The junction had 6 bases not matched to a gene; V was cut back by 5 bases and J by 0 bases. CDR3 loop: CSVNRGQSNTGELFF. The DNA of the CDR3 is TGCAGCGTTAACAGGGGCCAGTCGAACACCGGGGAGCTGTTTTTT.

This clone was detected a few times. The V and J genes are TRBV5-1 and TRBJ2-6; 12 bases align to TRBD1. The germline V gene encodes CDR1 SGHRS and CDR2 YFSETQ. The CDR3 has 20 amino acids. Trimming at V came to 2 bases and at J to 0 bases, leaving 9 bases not matched to a gene. As DNA, the CDR3 is TGCGCCAGCAGCTTCTCCGGGACAGGGGGCCTAAGCTCTGGGGCCAACGTCCTGACTTTC. Translating gives CASSFSGTGGLSSGANVLTF.

This clone was found a few times. V and J are TRBV7-6 and TRBJ2-6, with 12 bases that match TRBD2. The germline V gene encodes CDR1 SGHVS and CDR2 FNYEAQ. This CDR3 has 17 amino acids. The ends lost 5 bases at V and 3 bases at J; junction bases unmatched: 5. CDR3 DNA: TGTGCCAGCAGCAGTCCTAGCGGGAGGGTTGGGGCCAACGTCCTGACTTTC. Translated: CASSSPSGRVGANVLTF.

In its sample, this clone was seen a few times. The chain employs TRBV29-1 and TRBJ2-1, with D tentatively TRBD2 (6 bases). The CDR3 covers 15 residues. Deletions cut 1 base from V and 2 bases from J, with 12 bases between. Germline V gene lookup returns CDR1 SQVTM and CDR2 ANQGSEA. In nucleotides, the CDR3 is TGCAGCGTTGAAGCCGTAAGACTAGCCTACAATGAGCAGTTCTTC. As protein: CSVEAVRLAYNEQFF.

The V and J genes are TRBV5-1 and TRBJ2-1, with 12 bases fitting TRBD1. V was pared by 4 bases and J by 7 bases, with 9 bases of the junction left unmatched. Germline values: CDR1 SGHRS, CDR2 YFSETQ. The CDR3 loop spans 16 amino acids. The CDR3 DNA follows: TGCGCCAGCAGCGTGACCGGGACAGGGGGCTTTAATGAGCAGTTCTTC. Its translation is CASSVTGTGGFNEQFF. Full variable domain (remainder filled in from reference TRBV5-1 and TRBJ2-1): KAGVTQTPRYLIKTRGQQVTLSCSPISGHRSVSWYQQTPGQGLQFLFEYFSETQRNKGNFPGRFSGRQFSNSRSEMNVSTLELGDSALYLCASSVTGTGGFNEQFFGPGTRLTVL.

The chain is built from TRBV16 and TRBJ1-2, with D possibly TRBD1 on 5 matching bases. The germline V gene has CDR1 KGHSY and CDR2 FQNENV. With 0 bases removed from V and 7 bases from J, the gap between germline ends came to 21 bases. The CDR3 contains 17 residues. CDR3 loop: CASSQSSGKLVYGGYTF. The CDR3 coding sequence is TGTGCCAGCAGCCAATCGTCAGGGAAGTTGGTCTACGGTGGCTACACCTTC.

This clone was seen a few times. V gene TRBV5-1 combines with J gene TRBJ2-1, with TRBD2 matching 7 bases. Trimming at V came to 0 bases and at J to 5 bases, leaving 5 bases not matched to a gene. The CDR3 is made up of 15 amino acids. Germline CDR1 and CDR2: SGHRS and YFSETQ. This CDR3 is CASSLVGGIHNEQFF. The CDR3 region has the DNA TGCGCCAGCAGCTTGGTGGGGGGGATCCACAATGAGCAGTTCTTC. Filled out from reference TRBV5-1 and TRBJ2-1, the complete variable domain reads KAGVTQTPRYLIKTRGQQVTLSCSPISGHRSVSWYQQTPGQGLQFLFEYFSETQRNKGNFPGRFSGRQFSNSRSEMNVSTLELGDSALYLCASSLVGGIHNEQFFGPGTRLTVL.

The gene calls are TRBV18 and TRBJ1-2; a weak D match, TRBD1 (5 bases). Germline CDR1 reads KGHSH; CDR2 reads LQKENI. The CDR3 has 14 residues. V was shortened by 1 base and J by 7 bases, with 13 bases between the two germline ends. CDR3 DNA: TGTGCCAGCTCACCACAGGGGCAGAATCCTGGCTACACCTTC. Translating gives CASSPQGQNPGYTF.

The chain employs TRBV5-8 and TRBJ2-1; tentatively, D is TRBD1 (6 bases). Germline V lookup: CDR1 SGHTS, CDR2 YDEGEE. The CDR3 has 15 amino acids. Trimming took 1 base from V and 7 from J, leaving 15 bases between them. DNA for the CDR3: TGTGCCAGCAGCTTGTACCAGGGGAATGGGAATGAGCAGTTCTTC. Protein sequence: CASSLYQGNGNEQFF.

The chain links TRBV7-9 to TRBJ2-2, with D possibly being TRBD1 (6 bases). The germline CDR1 and CDR2 sequences are SEHNR and FQNEAQ (reference sequence). There are 14 residues in the CDR3. Trimming shortened V by 1 base and J by 6 bases, and 9 bases separated the two germline ends. The CDR3 is CASSLDRVPGELFF. CDR3 bases: TGTGCCAGCAGCTTAGACAGGGTGCCCGGGGAGCTGTTTTTT. Together with reference TRBV7-9 and TRBJ2-2, the CDR3 gives the full variable domain: DTGVSQNPRHKITKRGQNVTFRCDPISEHNRLYWYRQTLGQGPEFLTYFQNEAQLEKSRLLSDRFSAERPKGSFSTLEIQRTEQGDSAMYLCASSLDRVPGELFFGEGSRLTVL.

J is TRBJ1-5 and V is TRBV2, with 7 bases lining up with TRBD1. Unmatched junction bases numbered 5, after V lost 5 bases and J lost 4 bases. Germline V gene lookup returns CDR1 SNHLY and CDR2 FYNNEI. The CDR3 is 14 residues long. The CDR3 sequence is CASSRGTANQPQHF. DNA of the CDR3: TGTGCCAGCAGTCGAGGGACAGCAAATCAGCCCCAGCATTTT.

In its sample, this clone was seen a few times. The chain combines TRBV28 with TRBJ2-1; D is perhaps TRBD1 (6 bases). Trimming removed 5 bases at V and 0 bases at J, with 17 bases between. The CDR3 is 17 amino acids. Germline CDR1 is MDHEN and CDR2 is SYDVKM. CDR3 sequence: CASSPLKTGHSYNEQFF. DNA of the CDR3: TGTGCCAGCAGTCCTTTAAAAACAGGGCACTCCTACAATGAGCAGTTCTTC.

This clone was observed a few times. The V and J genes are TRBV27 and TRBJ2-7; 8 bases are shared with TRBD2. V gave up 3 bases and J gave up 2 bases; unmatched junction bases: 3. Germline V gives CDR1 MNHEY, CDR2 SMNVEV (reference sequence). The CDR3 is 14 amino acids. CDR3 sequence reads: CASSFLAGAYEQYF. CDR3 nucleotide sequence: TGTGCCAGCAGTTTTCTAGCGGGTGCCTACGAGCAGTACTTC.

In this sample, this clone turned up a few times. The rearrangement links TRBV11-2 to TRBJ2-5; the match to TRBD1 covers 9 bases. With the DNA end fitting TRBJ2-7 better, the J assignment may be wrong. The CDR3 consists of 13 residues. Per the germline V gene, CDR1 is SGHAT and CDR2 is FQNNGV. CDR3 sequence reads: CASSADRGSEQYF. The CDR3, as DNA: TGTGCCAGCAGCGCGGACAGGGGAAGCGAGCAGTACTTC.

CDR3 sequence reads: CASSQARETGELFF. The CDR3 nucleotides read TGTGCCAGCAGCCAAGCGCGGGAGACCGGGGAGCTGTTTTTT. The V gene is TRBV4-2, the J gene TRBJ2-2, with 7 bases that match TRBD2. The CDR3 consists of 14 residues. Germline V gene data show CDR1 as LGHNA and CDR2 as YNFKEQ. Trimming cost V 1 base and J 5 bases; bases outside gene matches: 1.

The chain recombines TRBV29-1 with TRBJ2-6; D uncertain. The CDR3 extends over 13 amino acids. Per germline, CDR1 SQVTM and CDR2 ANQGSEA. The V gene lost 5 bases and the J gene lost 0 bases, with 5 bases spanning the gap. CDR3: CSVSFSGANVLTF. The CDR3 DNA follows: TGCAGCGTTTCATTCTCTGGGGCCAACGTCCTGACTTTC.